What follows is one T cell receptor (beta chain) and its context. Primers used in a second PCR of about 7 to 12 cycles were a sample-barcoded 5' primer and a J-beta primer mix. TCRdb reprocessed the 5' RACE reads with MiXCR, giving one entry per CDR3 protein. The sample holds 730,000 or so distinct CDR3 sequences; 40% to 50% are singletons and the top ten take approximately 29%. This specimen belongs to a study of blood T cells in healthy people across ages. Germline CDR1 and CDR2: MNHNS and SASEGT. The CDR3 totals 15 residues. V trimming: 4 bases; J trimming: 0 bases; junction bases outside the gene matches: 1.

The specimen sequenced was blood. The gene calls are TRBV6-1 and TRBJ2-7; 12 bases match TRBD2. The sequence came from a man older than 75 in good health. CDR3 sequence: CASSGGLAGSYEQYF. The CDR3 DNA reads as TGTGCCAGCAGTGGGGGACTAGCGGGCTCCTACGAGCAGTACTTC.